This T cell receptor (beta chain) is from a study of early T cells in non-severe SARS-CoV-2 infection. Turning to the study itself: Whole-blood bulk RNA, unsorted, was sequenced, and chains were unpaired.

The TCR library protocol attached unique molecular identifiers to the individual cDNA molecules. TCRdb reprocessed the 5' RACE reads via MiXCR and lists one record per CDR3 protein. The table has 55,000 to 70,000 distinct CDR3 sequences, 11% seen once. This clonotype was found a few times. Its specificity is unknown. The study, taken as a whole, reports: CD4 and private specificities were missed by VDJdb matching, which favored anti-spike CD8 responses.

The CDR3 runs to 12 residues. The V end was cut by 10 bases, the J end by 1 base, with 10 bases between. Germline CDR1 reads SNHLY; CDR2 reads FYNNEI. J is TRBJ1-1 and V is TRBV2; unclear D gene. This receptor was taken from an adult who was a healthcare worker with PCR-confirmed SARS-CoV-2 infection or an uninfected control (not recorded which). The sequencing input was whole blood. In DNA, the CDR3 is TGTGCCACCCGACTGACGAACACTGAAGCTTTCTTT. Its protein is CATRLTNTEAFF. Based on the CDR3 plus reference TRBV2 and TRBJ1-1, the full variable domain is EPEVTQTPSHQVTQMGQEVILRCVPISNHLYFYWYRQILGQKVEFLVSFYNNEISEKSEIFDDQFSVERPDGSNFTLKIRSTKLEDSAMYFCATRLTNTEAFFGQGTRLTVV.